Each of the 29 T cell receptor beta chains below was sequenced from the same sample in a study of T-cell reconstitution after alpha-beta-depleted transplantation in children (dated by TCRdb to about 2016). Preparation of the library involved PCR. Sequencing took place on an Illumina HiSeq 2500. TCR library preparation used molecular barcoding, with unique molecular identifiers applied to normalize quantification of the TCRbeta repertoire. The public sequencing data were trimmed at Q25 with fastp and processed into clonotypes with MiXCR by TCRdb, which kept only in-frame beta chains. Every distinct CDR3 protein forms one entry, paired with its most common genes and DNA. The sample table shows almost 600,000 distinct CDR3 sequences, and 27% are seen once. The top ten hold about 35% of the sample. Taken with the paper, the label for treatment or condition translates to: allogeneic hematopoietic cell transplantation with graft depleted of TCRalphabeta T cells and CD19 B cells.

This specimen was PBMCs, taken before TCRalphabeta/CD19-depleted stem cell transplant. These receptors all come from a boy under three years old with Wiskott-Aldrich syndrome, due to receive a stem cell transplant.

This clonotype was picked up a small number of times. The J gene is TRBJ2-1, the V gene TRBV5-5, with D maybe TRBD2 (6 bases). The CDR3 has 14 residues. V was clipped by 7 bases and J by 0 bases, with 11 bases between them. Per germline, CDR1 SGHKS and CDR2 YYEKEE (reference sequence). The CDR3 nucleotides read TGTGCCAGCCGAATAGCGGTCTCCTACAATGAGCAGTTCTTC. Translation gives CASRIAVSYNEQFF.

This clonotype was picked up a small number of times. This chain links TRBV6-5 with TRBJ2-1; TRBD2 agrees at 7 bases. CDR3 length: 17 amino acids. Germline loops: CDR1 MNHEY, CDR2 SVGAGI. The V segment lost 0 bases and the J segment 0 bases; nucleotides outside the gene matches: 5. This CDR3 reads CASSYSRRGSSYNEQFF. CDR3 in DNA: TGTGCCAGCAGTTACTCGAGGCGCGGGAGCTCCTACAATGAGCAGTTCTTC.

This clonotype was picked up a small number of times. In DNA, the CDR3 is TGTGCCAGCAGCCAAGATCCCCCTAGCGGTTACAATGAGCAGTTCTTC. It translates to CASSQDPPSGYNEQFF. The V and J genes are TRBV3-1 and TRBJ2-1, with TRBD2 matching over 7 bases. Germline V gene data show CDR1 as LGHDT and CDR2 as YNNKEL (reference sequence). The CDR3 runs 16 residues. Trimming at V came to 0 bases and at J to 4 bases, leaving 6 bases not matched to a gene.

The chain joins TRBV6-5 to TRBJ1-1, with 8 bases aligning to TRBD1. Per the germline V gene, CDR1 is MNHEY and CDR2 is SVGAGI. CDR3 length: 12 residues. With 4 bases clipped from V and 8 bases from J, the junction kept 3 bases outside the gene matches. CDR3 nucleotide sequence: TGTGCCAGCAGTTCTAACAGGGGGGAAGCTTTCTTT. Protein: CASSSNRGEAFF.

V and J are TRBV30 and TRBJ2-1; D unclear. The germline V and J ends were trimmed by 2 bases and 6 bases, with 8 bases remaining between them. The CDR3 loop spans 12 amino acids. Germline V gene sequence: CDR1 GTSNPN, CDR2 SVGIG (reference sequence). CDR3 sequence reads: CAWSSRTNEQFF. DNA of the CDR3: TGTGCCTGGAGTTCCAGGACCAATGAGCAGTTCTTC.

The chain uses TRBV28 and TRBJ2-7; tentative D call: TRBD1 (6 bases). The CDR3 runs to 14 residues. Trimming shortened V by 6 bases and J by 0 bases, and 12 bases separated the two germline ends. Germline CDR1 and CDR2: MDHEN and SYDVKM. Here the CDR3 reads CASRGWGLSYEQYF. The CDR3, as DNA: TGTGCCAGCAGAGGTTGGGGGCTCTCCTACGAGCAGTACTTC.

This clonotype was found a few times. The rearrangement joins TRBV20-1 to TRBJ2-1; weak D call: TRBD1 (5 bases). The CDR3 has 16 amino acids. Trimming removed 7 bases at V and 8 bases at J, with 27 bases between. CDR1 DFQATT and CDR2 SNEGSKA come from the germline V gene (reference sequence). The CDR3 DNA reads TGCAGTGGAGGCGACCTTAGGGGTCGGGCGCGCCATGAGCAGTTCTTC. Encoded protein: CSGGDLRGRARHEQFF.

CDR3 nucleotides: TGTGCCAGCAGCCCCACCGGGGGCCTAGGCTACAATGAGCAGTTCTTC. Protein sequence: CASSPTGGLGYNEQFF. J is TRBJ2-1 and V is TRBV4-2; D tentatively reads TRBD1 or TRBD2 (6 bases each). V gave up 4 bases and J gave up 3 bases, with 16 bases separating them. Per germline, CDR1 LGHNA and CDR2 YNFKEQ. CDR3 size: 16 residues.

The rearrangement joins TRBV18 to TRBJ2-1; D remains ambiguous. The V end lost 3 bases, the J end lost 2 bases, and 11 bases lay between the germline ends. The CDR3 length is 15 residues. Germline CDR1 is KGHSH and CDR2 is LQKENI. This CDR3 is CASSPGLQPYNEQFF. CDR3 nucleotide sequence: TGTGCCAGCTCACCGGGCCTCCAGCCCTACAATGAGCAGTTCTTC.

The rearrangement uses TRBV20-1 and TRBJ2-1, with a tentative D call TRBD1 (7 bases). Germline V gene data show CDR1 as DFQATT and CDR2 as SNEGSKA (reference sequence). V lost 3 bases to trimming and J lost 3 bases, with 12 bases between them. CDR3 length: 14 residues. CDR3 DNA sequence: TGCAGTGCTAGGCACAGGGGACTCTACAATGAGCAGTTCTTC. As protein: CSARHRGLYNEQFF.

This chain uses TRBV15 with TRBJ2-6; D unclear. Germline CDR1 LNHNV, CDR2 YYDKDF (reference sequence). This CDR3 has 18 amino acids. Trimming took off 0 bases at V and 0 bases at J, with 12 bases between the two ends. CDR3 sequence reads: CATSRDLGRSSGANVLTF. CDR3 nucleotide sequence: TGTGCCACCAGCAGAGATTTAGGCAGGAGCTCTGGGGCCAACGTCCTGACTTTC.

This chain connects TRBV28 to TRBJ2-1; D may be TRBD2 (6 bases). This CDR3 has 16 residues. V was clipped by 5 bases and J by 0 bases, with 14 bases between them. Germline V CDR1 and CDR2: MDHEN, SYDVKM. The DNA of the CDR3 is TGTGCCAGCAGTCCAATAGCGGCGAGCTCCTACAATGAGCAGTTCTTC. It codes for CASSPIAASSYNEQFF.

This clonotype has a handful of counts. The chain recombines TRBV7-3 with TRBJ2-1; D gene uncertain. This CDR3 has 13 amino acids. Germline V gives CDR1 SGHTA, CDR2 FQGTGA. The V gene lost 6 bases and the J gene lost 12 bases, with 18 bases spanning the gap. CDR3 in amino acids: CASSQAPSQGQFF. CDR3 coding DNA: TGTGCCAGCAGTCAAGCCCCATCCCAAGGGCAGTTCTTC.

The sample holds a few counts of this clonotype. The rearrangement joins TRBV18 to TRBJ1-2; unclear D gene. Per the germline V gene, CDR1 is KGHSH and CDR2 is LQKENI. V was clipped by 3 bases and J by 0 bases, with 14 bases between them. This CDR3 region has 16 residues. In DNA form, the CDR3 reads TGTGCCAGCTCACCTCTCGACGTAGTTACTAACTATGGCTACACCTTC. Its protein is CASSPLDVVTNYGYTF. The whole variable domain, filled in from reference TRBV18 and TRBJ1-2, reads NAGVMQNPRHLVRRRGQEARLRCSPMKGHSHVYWYRQLPEEGLKFMVYLQKENIIDESGMPKERFSAEFPKEGPSILRIQQVVRGDSAAYFCASSPLDVVTNYGYTFGSGTRLTVV.

V usage is TRBV11-2 and J usage is TRBJ1-3, with 9 bases fitting TRBD1. Germline V gene lookup returns CDR1 SGHAT and CDR2 FQNNGV. CDR3 size: 16 residues. After removal of 5 bases from V and 0 bases from J, the junction contained 5 bases not matched to a gene. This chain's CDR3 is CASSRTGANSGNTIYF. The DNA of the CDR3 is TGTGCCAGCAGCCGGACAGGGGCGAACTCTGGAAACACCATATATTTT.

This clonotype was found many times. The rearrangement links TRBV29-1 to TRBJ1-1; D call uncertain. With 3 bases removed from V and 2 bases from J, the gap between germline ends came to 4 bases. The CDR3 is 11 amino acids. Germline assignment: CDR1 SQVTM and CDR2 ANQGSEA. The CDR3 sequence is CSVEGNTEAFF. CDR3 bases: TGCAGCGTTGAGGGTAACACTGAAGCTTTCTTT.

V usage is TRBV12-3 or TRBV12-4 and J usage is TRBJ2-1; D gene ambiguous. The CDR3 is 18 amino acids. V was cut by 7 bases and J by 0 bases, with 22 bases left in between. The CDR3 reads CASTPARVTLSSYNEQFF. The CDR3 DNA sequence: TGTGCCAGCACCCCAGCCCGGGTGACATTAAGCTCCTACAATGAGCAGTTCTTC.

V and J are TRBV5-6 and TRBJ2-3; 10 bases fit TRBD2. Per the germline V gene, CDR1 is SGHDT and CDR2 is YYEEEE. V lost 2 bases to trimming and J lost 4 bases; unmatched junction nucleotides: 1. This CDR3 has 14 residues. CDR3 nucleotide sequence: TGTGCCAGCAGCTTTGGACTAGCGGCAGATACGCAGTATTTT. Translation: CASSFGLAADTQYF.

The J gene is TRBJ1-1, the V gene TRBV5-1; possible D gene TRBD1, 5 bases. Per the germline V gene, CDR1 is SGHRS and CDR2 is YFSETQ. Trimming removed 3 bases at V and 3 bases at J, with 12 bases between. The CDR3 runs to 14 residues. CDR3 DNA sequence: TGCGCCAGCAGCTCGTCAGGGATCGACACTGAAGCTTTCTTT. Its protein is CASSSSGIDTEAFF.

There are a few counts of this clonotype. The chain uses TRBV5-1 and TRBJ2-7, with 10 bases lining up with TRBD1. V shed 4 bases and J 5 bases; nucleotides not matched to a gene: 6. The CDR3 runs 14 residues. Per the germline V gene, CDR1 is SGHRS and CDR2 is YFSETQ. CDR3: CASSIPGTGDEQYF. CDR3 nucleotides: TGCGCCAGCAGCATACCCGGGACAGGGGACGAGCAGTACTTC.

The chain is built from TRBV12-3 or TRBV12-4 and TRBJ1-5; the D gene is possibly TRBD1 (6 bases). V gave up 6 bases and J gave up 5 bases, with 14 bases separating them. This CDR3 is built from 14 residues. CDR3 amino acids: CASSRRGGDQPQHF. The DNA of the CDR3 is TGTGCCAGCAGCCGCAGGGGCGGAGATCAGCCCCAGCATTTT.

The V call is TRBV6-1, the J call TRBJ2-1, with 12 bases lining up with TRBD2. This CDR3 has 18 amino acids. V shed 2 bases and J 2 bases; nucleotides not matched to a gene: 7. The germline V gene encodes CDR1 MNHNS and CDR2 SASEGT. CDR3 sequence: CASSESSGRANPYNEQFF. CDR3 in DNA: TGTGCCAGCAGTGAATCTAGCGGGAGGGCCAACCCCTACAATGAGCAGTTCTTC.

CDR3 residues: CASSPRASTGELFF. In DNA, the CDR3 is TGTGCCAGCAGCCCGAGGGCAAGCACCGGGGAGCTGTTTTTT. The chain links TRBV12-3 or TRBV12-4 to TRBJ2-2; perhaps TRBD2 as D (5 bases). The V gene lost 6 bases and the J gene lost 4 bases, with 12 bases spanning the gap. There are 14 residues in the CDR3.

The genes are TRBV4-2 and TRBJ2-3; 15 nucleotides line up with TRBD2. CDR1 LGHNA and CDR2 YNFKEQ come from the germline V gene. Trimming at V came to 4 bases and at J to 5 bases, leaving 4 bases not matched to a gene. CDR3 length: 16 amino acids. CDR3 residues: CASSPMGLAGGDTQYF. In DNA, the CDR3 is TGTGCCAGCAGCCCGATGGGACTAGCGGGAGGAGATACGCAGTATTTT.

This clonotype has just a few counts. V gene TRBV12-3 or TRBV12-4 combines with J gene TRBJ1-6; 8 bases map to TRBD1. The CDR3 runs 13 residues. The V segment lost 5 bases and the J segment 10 bases; nucleotides outside the gene matches: 4. CDR3 in DNA: TGTGCCAGCAGTACAACAGGGGGGTCACCCCTCCACTTT. This codes for CASSTTGGSPLHF.

The chain has TRBV7-9 and TRBJ2-7; TRBD1 is a possible D gene (6 bases). V gave up 5 bases and J gave up 3 bases, with 20 bases separating them. Germline lookup yields CDR1 SEHNR and CDR2 FQNEAQ (reference sequence). The CDR3 contains 16 residues. DNA for the CDR3: TGTGCCAGCAGCCCCAAAACAGGGAGCCAGCTCTACGAGCAGTACTTC. Amino acid sequence: CASSPKTGSQLYEQYF.

This clonotype was detected only a few times. The chain uses TRBV4-2 and TRBJ2-5, with D possibly TRBD1 on 5 matching bases. This CDR3 has 16 amino acids. Trimming took 4 bases from V and 4 from J, leaving 19 bases between them. Germline V CDR1 and CDR2: LGHNA, YNFKEQ. The CDR3 is CASSLLTSGRGETQYF. The CDR3 DNA follows: TGTGCCAGCAGCCTCTTAACGTCAGGGCGAGGAGAGACCCAGTACTTC.

The rearrangement links TRBV20-1 to TRBJ2-1, with 9 nucleotides matching TRBD2. The CDR3 is 19 amino acids. The V gene end was trimmed by 3 bases and the J gene end by 0 bases; junction bases not matched to a gene: 15. Germline V gene data show CDR1 as DFQATT and CDR2 as SNEGSKA (reference sequence). The CDR3 DNA sequence: TGCAGTGCTAGTTTGGTCCTAGCGGGGATACCTAGCTCCTACAATGAGCAGTTCTTC. Amino acids: CSASLVLAGIPSSYNEQFF.

The chain employs TRBV7-9 and TRBJ1-2; no definite D call. V lost 3 bases to trimming and J lost 4 bases, with 9 bases between them. The CDR3 spans 13 residues. In germline, CDR1 is SEHNR, CDR2 FQNEAQ (reference sequence). The CDR3 region has the DNA TGTGCCAGCAGCTTTTTAAACCTCTATGGCTACACCTTC. Encoded protein: CASSFLNLYGYTF. Drawing the rest from reference TRBV7-9 and TRBJ1-2, the complete variable domain is DTGVSQNPRHKITKRGQNVTFRCDPISEHNRLYWYRQTLGQGPEFLTYFQNEAQLEKSRLLSDRFSAERPKGSFSTLEIQRTEQGDSAMYLCASSFLNLYGYTFGSGTRLTVV.